Following are 7 T cell receptor beta chains from one sample sequenced in a study of molecular identifiers for immune sequencing clone quantification. TCRdb passed the PCR reads through MiXCR, listing each CDR3 protein once. There are around 100,000 distinct CDR3 sequences in the sample; around 33% occur only once, and around 4% lies in the top ten. The sequenced sample was naive CD8+ T cells from blood, with Jurkat cell RNA spiked in. Documented subset: FACS-sorted CD8+CD4-CCR7+CD45RA+ naive T cells. The receptors here all came from a human donor in good health. Some libraries in this study had Jurkat cell RNA spiked in.

This clonotype was counted ten times or more. The CDR3 spells CASSLQGPYEQYF. The CDR3 coding sequence is TGTGCCAGCAGTCTACAGGGGCCGTACGAGCAGTACTTC. The gene calls are TRBV6-6 and TRBJ2-7; 7 positions match TRBD1. Germline-derived CDR1 and CDR2 are MNHNY and SVGAGI (reference sequence). Trimming removed 5 bases from V and 4 bases from J; junction bases left unmatched: 5. CDR3 length: 13 amino acids.

In this sample, this clonotype turned up a few times. J is TRBJ2-7 and V is TRBV11-2, with 8 bases matching TRBD2. The V and J ends lost 5 bases and 6 bases, in that order; junction bases with no gene match: 15. The germline V gene encodes CDR1 SGHAT and CDR2 FQNNGV. This CDR3 comprises 16 residues. The CDR3 nucleotides are TGTGCCAGCAGCGGGTCCCGGGATCTAGCGGGTATCGAGCAGTACTTC. This translates into CASSGSRDLAGIEQYF.

With respect to this clonotype: No conserved phenylalanine or tryptophan is present at the end of the CDR3, so a read error is the likely explanation. No DNA is shown, since the ends of the CDR3 on it are uncertain; the CDR3 is the one TCRdb lists. This chain joins TRBV20-1 and TRBJ2-7; the table's D gene call, TRBD2, was not cross checked with the DNA. The CDR3 spans 14 residues, counting both ends. Germline V gene sequence: CDR1 DFQATT, CDR2 SNEGSKA (reference sequence). CDR3 loop: CSARDSSRSYEQNI.

The chain employs TRBV12-3 or TRBV12-4 and TRBJ2-2; the match to TRBD2 covers 12 bases. CDR3 size: 17 residues. V gave up 6 bases and J gave up 5 bases; unmatched junction bases: 10. The CDR3 protein is CASRTSGSGSWTGELFF. The CDR3 bases are TGTGCCAGCAGGACTAGCGGGAGTGGATCATGGACCGGGGAGCTGTTTTTT.

This clonotype was observed a handful of times. The V call is TRBV27, the J call TRBJ2-7; 9 bases are a match to TRBD2. J was trimmed by 4 bases and V by 5 bases; bases with no gene match: 6. Looked up from germline, CDR1 is MNHEY and CDR2 is SMNVEV (reference sequence). The CDR3 is made up of 14 amino acids. As DNA, the CDR3 is TGTGCCAGCAGTAAAGCGGGAGGACTGTACGAGCAGTACTTC. It specifies CASSKAGGLYEQYF.

A word on this clonotype: This is likely a read error, given that the CDR3 carries no conserved phenylalanine or tryptophan at its end. V and J are TRBV7-9 and TRBJ1-4; D remains unclear. This CDR3 contains 15 residues. The V and J ends lost 11 bases and 7 bases respectively, with 23 bases between them. CDR1 and CDR2 from the germline V gene are SEHNR and FQNEAQ (reference sequence). The CDR3 sequence is CACCLAVMGGEKLFI. The CDR3 bases are TGTGCCTGCTGCTTAGCAGTGATGGGTGGTGAAAAACTGTTTATT.

The chain carries TRBV7-9 and TRBJ1-2, with a weak D call TRBD1 (6 bases). The length of the CDR3 is 16 residues. V was pared by 5 bases and J by 3 bases, with 19 bases between. Germline V lookup: CDR1 SEHNR, CDR2 FQNEAQ (reference sequence). For the CDR3, the DNA is TGTGCCAGCAGCCCGAATAAGACAGGCGCTGACTATGGCTACACCTTC. It codes for CASSPNKTGADYGYTF.